Each of the 28 T cell receptor beta chains below was sequenced from the same sample in a study of T cell repertoires in cytomegalovirus infection. TCRdb re-analysed the reads in MiXCR, keeping a single row per CDR3 protein. Among some 940,000 distinct CDR3 sequences listed, about a third were seen once. For these TCRs, the target antigens are not known. The sample consisted of cultured CD8+ T cells from PBMCs, taken from culture after CMV antigen stimulation. The receptors originated from a human donor in good health (CMV status not recorded). Some clones in this sample may be carry-over from other donors' samples.

This rearrangement joins TRBV20-1 to TRBJ2-7; TRBD2 aligns across 8 bases. V lost 1 base and J lost 4; bases outside the gene matches: 9. Per the germline V gene, CDR1 is DFQATT and CDR2 is SNEGSKA (reference sequence). This CDR3 has 15 amino acids. CDR3 residues: CSARVLGTRLYEQYF. The CDR3 nucleotides are TGCAGTGCTAGAGTTCTAGGGACTAGACTGTACGAGCAGTACTTC.

This chain joins TRBV6-1 and TRBJ1-1; 8 bases map to TRBD1. This CDR3 spans 16 amino acids. V was clipped by 6 bases and J by 0 bases; unmatched bases: 9. CDR1 and CDR2 from the germline V gene are MNHNS and SASEGT. Here the CDR3 DNA reads TGTGCCAGCAGCCCAGGGACAGGAGACATGAACACTGAAGCTTTCTTT. Its translation: CASSPGTGDMNTEAFF.

This rearrangement joins TRBV6-5 to TRBJ1-2; 7 bases agree with TRBD1. The germline V gene encodes CDR1 MNHEY and CDR2 SVGAGI. V lost 0 bases, J lost 6 bases, and 13 bases stayed unmatched. This CDR3 is built from 17 residues. The DNA of the CDR3 is TGTGCCAGCAGTTACTCTAGAGGGGGCGCGGTAATGGATGGCTACACCTTC. This sequence encodes CASSYSRGGAVMDGYTF.

V gene TRBV6-2 or TRBV6-3 combines with J gene TRBJ2-7; D is possibly TRBD1 (5 bases). The CDR3 consists of 14 residues. Germline CDR1 reads MNHEY; CDR2 reads SVGEGT. The V end lost 6 bases, the J end lost 5 bases, and 17 bases lay between the germline ends. CDR3 bases: TGTGCCAGCAGCCTATCCTCAGGGATCCACGAGCAGTACGTC. It codes for CASSLSSGIHEQYV.

This clonotype was recorded a few times. This chain uses TRBV27 with TRBJ2-1; TRBD1 agrees at 11 bases. The CDR3 has 15 amino acids. In germline, CDR1 is MNHEY, CDR2 SMNVEV (reference sequence). Trimming removed 8 bases from V and 4 bases from J; junction bases left unmatched: 7. The CDR3 DNA reads as TGTGCCAGCGCTCGCGGGACAGGGGGTTACAATGAGCAGTTCTTC. This gives the protein CASARGTGGYNEQFF.

The rearrangement uses TRBV7-6 and TRBJ1-1; D is ambiguous. Per the germline V gene, CDR1 is SGHVS and CDR2 is FNYEAQ. The CDR3 sequence is 13 residues long. The ends were cut back, 4 bases at V and 6 bases at J, with 12 bases in the middle. In nucleotides, the CDR3 is TGTGCCAGCAGCTCCTTCCATCTCCCTGAAGCTTTCTTT. The encoded protein is CASSSFHLPEAFF.

The chain has TRBV7-2 and TRBJ2-7, with D tentatively TRBD2 (6 bases). V gave up 5 bases and J gave up 12 bases, with 20 bases separating them. This CDR3 is built from 13 residues. CDR1 SGHTA and CDR2 FQGNSA come from the germline V gene. The CDR3, as DNA: TGTGCCAGCAGCGAAACCCAAACCGGGGACTCGTACTTC. Amino acid sequence: CASSETQTGDSYF.

A few counts support this clonotype. This chain links TRBV28 with TRBJ2-3, with TRBD2 matching 7 bases. V lost 2 bases to trimming and J lost 15 bases; unmatched junction nucleotides: 8. Germline-derived CDR1 and CDR2 are MDHEN and SYDVKM. The CDR3 sequence is 12 residues long. Here the CDR3 reads CASSLSLAALYF. CDR3 in DNA: TGTGCCAGCAGTTTAAGCCTAGCGGCCTTATATTTT.

The rearrangement uses TRBV6-1 and TRBJ1-1; D not resolved. The ends were cut back, 11 bases at V and 5 bases at J, with 18 bases in the middle. CDR1 and CDR2 (germline): MNHNS, SASEGT. This CDR3 spans 13 amino acids. Here the CDR3 reads CAPRRGKRTEAFF. The CDR3 nucleotides read TGTGCCCCCCGGCGCGGGAAGAGAACTGAAGCTTTCTTT.

This rearrangement joins TRBV24-1 to TRBJ2-3; 7 nucleotides agree with TRBD1. Trimming removed 3 bases from V and 2 bases from J; junction bases left unmatched: 10. The V gene's germline CDR1 is KGHDR and CDR2 SFDVKD. The CDR3 loop spans 17 amino acids. CDR3 DNA sequence: TGTGCCACCAGTGATCGGCGGACAGGAGTCCTCACAGATACGCAGTATTTT. Translated, it gives CATSDRRTGVLTDTQYF.

The chain joins TRBV27 to TRBJ2-7; 8 positions match TRBD2. Trimming at V came to 6 bases and at J to 3 bases, leaving 10 bases not matched to a gene. This CDR3 region has 15 residues. CDR1 is MNHEY and CDR2 is SMNVEV in the germline V gene (reference sequence). The CDR3 DNA is TGTGCCAGCAGCCCCGGCGGGAGGAAGGTCTACGAGCAGTACGTC. This encodes CASSPGGRKVYEQYV.

This clonotype has a count of ten or more. In DNA, the CDR3 is TGCAGCTTGGGGGGCCGGAACACCGGGGAGCTGTTTTTT. Protein: CSLGGRNTGELFF. The chain recombines TRBV20-1 with TRBJ2-2; D may be TRBD1 or TRBD2 (6 bases each). CDR3 length: 13 residues. CDR1 is DFQATT, CDR2 SNEGSKA, per germline (reference sequence).

This clonotype was counted between two and nine times. The rearrangement joins TRBV7-9 to TRBJ2-3; D not certain. CDR1 is SEHNR, CDR2 FQNEAQ, per germline (reference sequence). This CDR3 has 15 amino acids. V gave up 3 bases and J gave up 1 base, with 11 bases separating them. The CDR3 nucleotides read TGTGCCAGCAGCTTGATCCGGCAGGGCACAGATACGCAGTATTTT. It codes for CASSLIRQGTDTQYF.

This clonotype has ten or more counts. The rearrangement links TRBV7-2 to TRBJ2-3; D ambiguous. Trimming shortened V by 3 bases and J by 6 bases, and 7 bases separated the two germline ends. The CDR3 has 12 amino acids. CDR1 is SGHTA, CDR2 FQGNSA, per germline. The CDR3: CASSLSLDTQYF. The CDR3 DNA reads TGTGCCAGCAGCTTGAGCTTGGATACGCAGTATTTT.

The CDR3 DNA follows: TGTGCCAGCAGTGTTGGGGGGTCCCTTGGCCGCCGTGAGCAGTTCTTC. This translates into CASSVGGSLGRREQFF. The chain carries TRBV12-3 or TRBV12-4 and TRBJ2-1, with D possibly being TRBD2 (6 bases). V was clipped by 5 bases and J by 9 bases, with 23 bases between them. The CDR3 extends over 16 amino acids.

The sample holds a few counts of this clonotype. This sequence joins TRBV14 and TRBJ2-3; the D gene is possibly TRBD2 (6 bases). The CDR3 contains 14 residues. V was trimmed by 7 bases and J by 2 bases, leaving 13 bases between them. Germline V gene sequence: CDR1 SGHDN, CDR2 FVKESK. Here the CDR3 DNA reads TGTGCCAGCACCAGGAGCGGGTACACAGATACGCAGTATTTT. Its translation: CASTRSGYTDTQYF.

The rearrangement links TRBV24-1 to TRBJ2-2; D assignment may be TRBD1 or TRBD2 (6 bases each). Germline-derived CDR1 and CDR2 are KGHDR and SFDVKD. The germline V and J ends were trimmed by 9 bases and 1 base, with 11 bases remaining between them. The CDR3 covers 14 residues. For the CDR3, the DNA is TGTGCCACCCGAGGGGGAGGGAACACCGGGGAGCTGTTTTTT. Translated: CATRGGGNTGELFF.

A few counts support this clonotype. The CDR3 sequence: CASSQGARLTGELFF. The CDR3 bases are TGTGCCAGCAGCCAGGGGGCAAGGCTCACCGGGGAGCTGTTTTTT. V is TRBV14 and J is TRBJ2-2; D might be TRBD1 (6 bases). Trimming stripped 3 bases from V and 4 bases from J, with 12 bases between. The germline CDR1 and CDR2 sequences are SGHDN and FVKESK. The CDR3 runs to 15 residues.

The chain employs TRBV4-1 and TRBJ1-1; D not resolved. V was shortened by 1 base and J by 3 bases, with 6 bases between the two germline ends. The germline V gene encodes CDR1 MGHRA and CDR2 YSYEKL. The CDR3 is made up of 13 amino acids. CDR3 nucleotides: TGCGCCAGCAGCCAAGTTTGGGACACTGAAGCTTTCTTT. The encoded protein is CASSQVWDTEAFF.

This chain connects TRBV20-1 to TRBJ1-2, with D maybe TRBD1 (6 bases). The CDR3 spans 14 residues. Trimming took 2 bases from V and 2 from J, leaving 12 bases between them. Germline assignment: CDR1 DFQATT and CDR2 SNEGSKA (reference sequence). The CDR3 protein is CSARHRTANYGYTF. The CDR3 region has the DNA TGCAGTGCTAGACATCGGACAGCAAACTATGGCTACACCTTC.

This clonotype was seen more than once but under ten times. This rearrangement joins TRBV19 to TRBJ1-1; D may be TRBD1 (6 bases). Trimming pared 0 bases from V and 1 base from J, leaving 9 bases between. This CDR3 comprises 15 residues. In germline, CDR1 is LNHDA, CDR2 SQIVND (reference sequence). CDR3 in DNA: TGTGCCAGTAGTATAGAGTACAGGGAGAACACTGAAGCTTTCTTT. Amino acid sequence: CASSIEYRENTEAFF.

The genes are TRBV20-1 and TRBJ2-7; maybe TRBD1 (7 bases). Trimming stripped 0 bases from V and 4 bases from J, with 10 bases between. CDR1 and CDR2 (germline): DFQATT, SNEGSKA (reference sequence). The CDR3 spans 13 residues. The CDR3 is CSARDRGRYEQYF. The CDR3, as DNA: TGCAGTGCTAGAGACAGGGGGAGGTACGAGCAGTACTTC.

This clonotype showed up just once. This clone may be a read error of a much larger clone one base away. The gene calls are TRBV7-2 and TRBJ2-2; D might be TRBD1 or TRBD2, each matching 6 bases. In germline, CDR1 is SGHTA, CDR2 FQGNSA. The CDR3 loop spans 16 amino acids. The CDR3 protein is CASSLLNRANTGGLFF. The DNA of the CDR3 is TGTGCCAGCAGCCTCCTGAACAGGGCGAACACCGGGGGGCTGTTTTTT. The full variable domain, its missing parts supplied by reference TRBV7-2 and TRBJ2-2, is GAGVSQSPSNKVTEKGKDVELRCDPISGHTALYWYRQSLGQGLEFLIYFQGNSAPDKSGLPSDRFSAERTGGSVSTLTIQRTQQEDSAVYLCASSLLNRANTGGLFFGEGSRLTVL.

The J gene is TRBJ2-1, the V gene TRBV15; TRBD1 matches at 9 bases. The CDR3 is 16 residues long. Germline values: CDR1 LNHNV, CDR2 YYDKDF (reference sequence). Trimming removed 5 bases from V and 8 bases from J; junction bases left unmatched: 13. The CDR3 DNA reads TGTGCCACCAGCGGCAGGGACAGGGATTTGCTCGATGAGCAGTTCTTC. Its protein is CATSGRDRDLLDEQFF.

The genes are TRBV19 and TRBJ2-1; no clear D gene. Germline values: CDR1 LNHDA, CDR2 SQIVND (reference sequence). The CDR3 length is 13 residues. Trimming removed 6 bases from V and 2 bases from J, with 8 bases in between. CDR3 in amino acids: CASRYPTYNEQFF. In DNA form, the CDR3 reads TGTGCCAGTAGGTACCCCACCTACAATGAGCAGTTCTTC.

The chain uses TRBV28 and TRBJ1-6, with D possibly TRBD1 on 5 matching bases. In germline, CDR1 is MDHEN, CDR2 SYDVKM. V lost 6 bases to trimming and J lost 7 bases, with 13 bases between them. The CDR3 has 14 residues. This chain's CDR3 is CASRSQGFNSPLHF. The CDR3 DNA is TGTGCCAGCAGGTCCCAGGGTTTCAATTCACCCCTCCACTTT.

This clonotype came up a few times. The chain carries TRBV12-3 or TRBV12-4 and TRBJ1-2; 7 bases map to TRBD1. This CDR3 is 16 amino acids long. V lost 4 bases to trimming and J lost 0 bases; unmatched junction nucleotides: 8. The DNA of the CDR3 is TGTGCCAGCAGTTCCCCGGGACAGTTTCCTAACTATGGCTACACCTTC. This sequence encodes CASSSPGQFPNYGYTF.

This clonotype was seen more than once but under ten times. The rearrangement links TRBV6-1 to TRBJ1-6, with 7 bases fitting TRBD1. From germline, CDR1 is MNHNS and CDR2 SASEGT. V lost 0 bases to trimming and J lost 0 bases; unmatched junction nucleotides: 5. This CDR3 contains 18 residues. The CDR3 is CASSEAGQILSYNSPLHF. CDR3 DNA sequence: TGTGCCAGCAGTGAAGCGGGACAGATCCTCTCCTATAATTCACCCCTCCACTTT.